This entry lists 17 T cell receptor beta chains sequenced from one sample in a study of blood T cell repertoires in COVID-19. Assay: immunoSEQ multiplex PCR; the TCRdb copy retains only in-frame clones and omits some. The repertoire holds 110,000 to 150,000 clones, with approximately 80% as singletons. The sequenced sample was peripheral blood. Receptors originate from a woman in her forties or fifties with acute or convalescent COVID-19.

This clone has only one observation. The chain is built from TRBV6-5 and TRBJ1-4, with 9 bases that match TRBD1. The CDR3 loop spans 15 amino acids. Trimming at V came to 5 bases and at J to 6 bases, leaving 7 bases not matched to a gene. Germline-derived CDR1 and CDR2 are MNHEY and SVGAGI. Here the CDR3 DNA reads TGTGCCAGCAGTACCCCCGGGACAGGGTATGAAAAACTGTTTTTT. Translating it yields CASSTPGTGYEKLFF.

CDR3 coding DNA: TGTGCCAGAAGCTTAGTTCAGGGGAAGAAGGAGTCTGGGGCCAACGTCCTGACTTTC. Translating it yields CARSLVQGKKESGANVLTF. V usage is TRBV7-5 and J usage is TRBJ2-6; the DNA was not compared with TRBD1, the D call given in the table. TRBV7-5 represents a pseudogene. This CDR3 is built from 19 residues.

The chain combines TRBV25-1 with TRBJ1-6; D not certain. The length of the CDR3 is 13 residues. V was trimmed by 5 bases and J by 2 bases, leaving 4 bases between them. Germline V gene lookup returns CDR1 MGHDK and CDR2 SYGVNS. This CDR3 is CASSQTYNSPLHF. CDR3 bases: TGTGCCAGCAGTCAGACCTATAATTCACCCCTCCACTTT.

J is TRBJ2-4 and V is TRBV4-1, with D hard to call. V was clipped by 0 bases and J by 0 bases, with 15 bases between them. This CDR3 region has 18 residues. Germline V gene sequence: CDR1 MGHRA, CDR2 YSYEKL. The CDR3 DNA sequence: TGCGCCAGCAGCCAAGATCCCTCCTCTAGAGTAGCCAAAAACATTCAGTACTTC. Protein sequence: CASSQDPSSRVAKNIQYF.

The CDR3 is CASSLRQGAMDQPQHF. CDR3 in DNA: TGTGCCAGCAGCTTACGTCAGGGGGCTATGGATCAGCCCCAGCATTTT. The gene calls are TRBV7-2 and TRBJ1-5; 8 bases align to TRBD1. V was pared by 2 bases and J by 5 bases, with 8 bases of the junction left unmatched. Germline V gene lookup returns CDR1 SGHTA and CDR2 FQGNSA. This CDR3 is 16 amino acids long.

This clone was observed a single time. This rearrangement joins TRBV7-9 to TRBJ2-5, with D possibly TRBD1 on 6 matching bases. The CDR3 runs to 15 residues. CDR1 and CDR2 (germline): SEHNR, FQNEAQ (reference sequence). Trimming left V 5 bases short and J 1 base short, with 14 bases between. CDR3 nucleotide sequence: TGTGCCAGCAGCCCGCAGGGGACGATCCAAGAGACCCAGTACTTC. Translation: CASSPQGTIQETQYF.

This clone was seen a few times. The CDR3 reads CASSPILQGGYTF. DNA for the CDR3: TGTGCCAGCAGCCCTATACTACAAGGTGGCTACACCTTC. The chain carries TRBV14 and TRBJ1-2, with D uncertain. The CDR3 is 13 amino acids. The germline CDR1 and CDR2 sequences are SGHDN and FVKESK. The V gene lost 4 bases and the J gene lost 7 bases, with 13 bases spanning the gap.

This CDR3 reads CASSYGTGGTSPLHF. The CDR3 nucleotides are TGTGCCAGCAGTTACGGGACAGGCGGAACTTCACCCCTCCACTTT. This chain links TRBV6-2 or TRBV6-3 with TRBJ1-6; 8 nucleotides match TRBD1. With V trimmed by 2 bases and J by 9 bases, 6 bases remained unmatched. CDR3 size: 15 residues. Germline CDR1 MNHEY, CDR2 SVGEGT.

The chain recombines TRBV6-5 with TRBJ1-1; D is unresolved. V was shortened by 6 bases and J by 1 base, with 9 bases between the two germline ends. Germline V CDR1 and CDR2: MNHEY, SVGAGI. The CDR3 has 13 amino acids. This CDR3 reads CASSRGRNTEAFF. Here the CDR3 DNA reads TGTGCCAGCAGCCGCGGGAGGAACACTGAAGCTTTCTTT.

The chain uses TRBV19 and TRBJ2-1, with 7 bases fitting TRBD1. The germline V gene has CDR1 LNHDA and CDR2 SQIVND (reference sequence). The CDR3 consists of 14 residues. Trimming at V came to 9 bases and at J to 2 bases, leaving 7 bases not matched to a gene. The CDR3 protein is CASAFQGAYNEQFF. CDR3 in DNA: TGTGCCAGCGCCTTCCAGGGGGCCTACAATGAGCAGTTCTTC.

The chain combines TRBV7-9 with TRBJ1-2, with TRBD1 matching over 7 bases. This CDR3 spans 19 amino acids. Per the germline V gene, CDR1 is SEHNR and CDR2 is FQNEAQ (reference sequence). V dropped 2 bases and J dropped 1; count of bases not matched to a gene: 16. Here the CDR3 reads CASSLRVSGQRIFNYGYTF. CDR3 in DNA: TGTGCCAGCAGCTTAAGGGTCTCGGGACAGAGGATTTTTAACTATGGCTACACCTTC.

The chain employs TRBV9 and TRBJ1-2, with a possible D match to TRBD1 (5 bases). The CDR3 length is 13 residues. The germline gives CDR1 SGDLS, CDR2 YYNGEE. Trimming pared 3 bases from V and 4 bases from J, leaving 10 bases between. CDR3 nucleotide sequence: TGTGCCAGCAGCGCCGGCGGGGGCTATGGCTACACCTTC. Its translation is CASSAGGGYGYTF. Full variable domain (outside the CDR3, taken from reference TRBV9 and TRBJ1-2): DSGVTQTPKHLITATGQRVTLRCSPRSGDLSVYWYQQSLDQGLQFLIQYYNGEERAKGNILERFSAQQFPDLHSELNLSSLELGDSALYFCASSAGGGYGYTFGSGTRLTVV.

The CDR3 region is CASSQEAGGYGYTF. The CDR3 DNA reads TGTGCCAGCAGCCAAGAAGCAGGAGGCTATGGCTACACCTTC. The V gene is TRBV3-1 (or the pseudogene TRBV3-2), the J gene TRBJ1-2, with D unresolved. With 0 bases removed from V and 4 bases from J, the gap between germline ends came to 9 bases. The CDR3 runs 14 residues. The germline gives CDR1 LGHDT, CDR2 YNNKEL (reference sequence).

This clone appeared a single time. The chain recombines TRBV4-3 with TRBJ2-2; 7 bases fit TRBD1. The V and J ends lost 3 bases and 1 base, in that order; junction bases with no gene match: 5. This CDR3 is 16 amino acids long. Germline CDR1 LGHNA, CDR2 YSLEER. CDR3 amino acids: CASSQQTGRNTGELFF. The CDR3 DNA follows: TGCGCCAGCAGCCAGCAGACAGGGAGGAACACCGGGGAGCTGTTTTTT.

A remark on this clone: Other DNA sequences in this specimen translate into the identical CDR3. The V call is TRBV5-5, the J call TRBJ2-2, with 9 bases aligning to TRBD2. Germline-derived CDR1 and CDR2 are SGHKS and YYEKEE (reference sequence). V shed 1 base, J shed 3 bases, and the junction held 4 bases outside the gene matches. The CDR3 contains 16 residues. In DNA, the CDR3 is TGTGCCAGCAGCTTGTTAGCGGGGGCTTACACCGGGGAGCTGTTTTTT. This sequence encodes CASSLLAGAYTGELFF. Together with reference TRBV5-5 and TRBJ2-2, the CDR3 gives the full variable domain: DAGVTQSPTHLIKTRGQQVTLRCSPISGHKSVSWYQQVLGQGPQFIFQYYEKEERGRGNFPDRFSARQFPNYSSELNVNALLLGDSALYLCASSLLAGAYTGELFFGEGSRLTVL.

V gene TRBV2 combines with J gene TRBJ1-4, with 7 bases matching TRBD1. The CDR3 consists of 12 residues. With V trimmed by 7 bases and J by 7 bases, 3 bases remained unmatched. The germline V gene has CDR1 SNHLY and CDR2 FYNNEI. DNA for the CDR3: TGTGCCAGCAAACAGGGGAGTGAAAAACTGTTTTTT. Its translation: CASKQGSEKLFF.

The gene calls are TRBV12-3 or TRBV12-4 and TRBJ1-1; TRBD1 matches 9 bases. The V gene end was trimmed by 5 bases and the J gene end by 10 bases; junction bases not matched to a gene: 8. This CDR3 spans 13 amino acids. The CDR3 sequence: CASSPGTGRRAFF. As DNA, the CDR3 is TGTGCCAGCAGTCCCGGGACAGGGAGGAGAGCTTTCTTT.